This TCR beta chain was identified in a study of cytomegalovirus exposure and HLA in healthy donors (dated by TCRdb to 2015 to 2018). Background for the entire study: In an earlier analysis of some 610 of the donors, approximately 260 Gb of sequence data and 100 million or so unique TCR beta sequences from roughly 190 million T cells were reported. An early release covering roughly 600 HLA-typed donors comprised around 300 gigabases of sequencing data and around 85 million unique TCR sequences. Of the roughly 390 genotyped donors, 80% to 90% were placed in the genetic ancestry cluster associated with self-reported Caucasian donors. The aim of the study was to test whether cataloging public T cell receptors could identify signatures of past pathogen exposure. Using immunosequencing, the study profiled T cell repertoires from about 610 subjects and related those repertoires to cytomegalovirus serostatus. Along with the 666-subject first cohort, a separate validation cohort of some 130 different subjects was used. To predict cytomegalovirus infection status, the study combined high-throughput TCR immunosequencing, statistical association of individual TCRs with disease status, and machine learning. A later analysis re-examined previously published TCR beta repertoires from just over 650 donors and added high-resolution HLA genotyping to investigate patterns of TCR occurrence. Rather than using new phenotypic data, the later analysis identified candidate immune exposures from TCR beta sequences and from how often those sequences occurred across donors. An earlier analysis of approximately 640 of the donors applied high-throughput TCR beta sequencing to assess whether each TCR beta V gene segment acted as functional or pseudogenic. Donor age, sex, ethnicity and CMV serostatus were compiled together with the repertoire data. A later genetic analysis took genome-wide SNP genotypes for about 60% of the roughly 670 donors and used that subset as a discovery cohort. All discovery cohort repertoires had been generated on a single sequencing platform. Both class I and class II loci were covered by HLA typing, at four-digit resolution. Typing coverage varied by locus: roughly 629-630 donors for A, B, C, DRB1 and DQB1; 500 to 550 for DQA1; about 590 for DPA1; some 470 for DPB1. Roughly five DR-DQ haplotypes were treated as single units for association and clustering because of strong linkage in the cohort. Among about 390 genotyped donors of the cohort, an average of about 240,000 unique TCR beta nucleotide sequences were sequenced per donor, around 20% of them non-productive.

The full study reports these points: A later analysis found that TCR association rates varied across HLA loci, with DRB1 alleles showing the most associated TCRs and HLA-C alleles the fewest. A further reported finding was that TCR beta sequences accurately predicted the HLA-A and HLA-B alleles for most subjects in the first cohort. According to a later analysis, parvovirus B19, influenza, CMV and Epstein-Barr virus appeared linked to several top co-occurrence clusters. The earlier analysis of almost 600 of the donors excluded roughly 17 rarely observed V segments, including chromosome 9 orphons, because counts were too low. In the study, approximately 160 TCR beta chains were listed as associated with cytomegalovirus. When HLA alleles, especially DR and DQ, strongly co-occurred, TCR associations were difficult to assign to individual alleles. Most TCR sequences were observed very rarely across donors, whereas some public TCRs were present in many individuals. Roughly uniform sequencing depth across donors was assumed in presence/absence analyses, although this assumption may not hold. In an earlier analysis of around 600 of the donors, most TCR beta V segments appeared in productive rearrangements about 87% or about 30% of the time, broadly matching IMGT annotations. V-gene and J-gene trimming of TCR beta chains was associated with a missense DCLRE1C variant in a later genetic analysis, and the association was replicated in an independent cohort. Linkage disequilibrium might explain the correlated functional status among segregating V segments, but an unknown experimental factor could not be excluded. In both the original and validation cohorts, the classifier was reported to diagnose cytomegalovirus status with high specificity and sensitivity. The authors suggested that the approach could potentially be extended to other disease states and immunological phenotypes. CMV serostatus was the only immune exposure information available for the cohort. Because HLA typing was unavailable for some donors at each locus, only the typed subset was used in association tests. In this cohort, only TCR beta chains were sequenced, and detectable features were limited by the absence of alpha or paired-chain data. In vitro tests confirmed that a few of the cytomegalovirus-associated TCR beta chains recognize cytomegalovirus antigens. A cluster of highly shared sequence variants was judged likely to be a technical artifact of the sequencing pipeline. Most CMV-associated TCR beta chains appeared to be HLA-restricted in a later analysis, and the HLA associations seemed to be driven largely by CMV exposure. In a later analysis, HLA-associated TCR beta chains were found to be more clonally expanded and to have lower generation probabilities than equally common non-associated chains. A later analysis associated 16,951 TCR beta sequences with specific HLA alleles at a false discovery rate of 0.05. According to a later genetic analysis, donors in an Asian-associated ancestry cluster had fewer N-insertions in productive TCRs than the approximately 700-donor mean.

Library preparation used the immunoSEQ multiplex PCR assay. For the multiplex PCR, a mixture combining 60 forward primers for TCR Vbeta segments and 13 reverse primers for TCR Jbeta segments was used. Amplification of the CDR3 region of rearranged TCR beta genes was performed with a multiplex PCR assay on genomic DNA. Amplified TCR beta libraries were sequenced as 87-base-pair reads on the Illumina HiSeq System. The study's processing was this. Across the roughly 670 repertoires, a later analysis counted tens of millions of unique TCR beta chains, 9 million to 14 million of which were shared by at least two donors. To remove PCR and sequencing errors, raw reads were error-corrected and collapsed into unique sequences using a nearest-neighbor algorithm that merged closely related sequences. V, D and J gene segments were assigned by aligning CDR3 sequences to IMGT reference sequences. Each retained sequence needed at least a six-nucleotide match to both a V gene segment and a J gene segment. A rearrangement counted as productive if the CDR3 had no stop codons and remained in frame with V and J, and every other rearrangement counted as non-productive. CDR3 was defined by IMGT convention, running from the second conserved V-encoded cysteine to the conserved J-encoded phenylalanine. Sequences without an unambiguous match to a single V gene segment were excluded from the earlier analysis of 450 to 650 of the donors. In an earlier analysis of approximately 590 of the donors, a V segment was called functional when productive rearrangements were above 56.7%, and segregating when the standard deviation between donors exceeded 5%. A statistical classification framework was built to diagnose cytomegalovirus status from the catalog of TCR beta chain sequences. A later analysis assigned V and J genes by comparing TCR nucleotide sequences with IMGT/GENE-DB human TR gene sequences. A later analysis assigned CDR3 sequences and most-parsimonious VDJ recombination scenarios with the TCRdist pipeline. In a later analysis, every TCR beta chain was defined by the combination of its CDR3 amino acid sequence and its V-gene family, and reads without a unique V-gene family were dropped. In a later analysis, approximately 590 highly shared, low-generation-probability nucleotide sequences were removed to address suspected cross-contamination and a sequencing artifact. In a later analysis, a clonal expansion index was calculated for each public chain from normalized within-repertoire ranks of inferred template counts. A later analysis computed generation probabilities with a VDJ recombination model fitted to out-of-frame rearrangements, and checked the results against IGoR. Hypergeometric tests were used in a later analysis to score TCR-TCR, TCR-HLA and TCR-CMV co-occurrence, with a repertoire-size bias correction applied to the TCR pairs. False discovery rates were estimated in a later analysis by permuting HLA or CMV assignments 20 times. In a later analysis, co-occurring TCRs were grouped with DBSCAN, and TCRdist sequence similarity was added when clustering was performed within HLA-allele-positive subsets. Co-occurrence clustering excluded repertoires with fewer than 30,000 or more than 120,000 public chains, plus five with anomalous nucleotide sharing. Entries here come from immuneACCESS through TCRdb and include only in-frame sequences with V and J called. Some clones fail to appear in such tables; in the studies checked, an unresolved V gene covers under half of the shortfall, and the cause of the remainder is unknown. V and J calls and clone size follow that table, whereas D and trimming were derived from the DNA. Present in this sample are some 120,000 clones, 65% to 90% of which were seen just once. The top ten clonotypes cover about 11% of the sample.

This clone was counted between two and nine times. Its recognized antigen is unknown. Nothing much larger sits one base from this clone, and base qualities are not available. In total, roughly 670 healthy bone marrow donors made up the cohort. All cohort members were sampled while nominally healthy, although unrecorded immune exposures were likely present. The donor tested CMV seropositive, placing the donor among the 290 or so seropositive members of the cohort. Every donor gave a peripheral blood sample, and the peripheral blood mononuclear cells from that sample were used for TCR beta sequencing. Genomic DNA was extracted from the blood cell samples with the Qiagen DNeasy Blood Extraction Kit. This TCR was sampled from a male donor in good health and CMV-seropositive. Sequencing was performed on PBMCs.

In nucleotides, the sequence is TGTGCCAGCAGCCCCGGGACAGGCTATGGCTACACCTTC. The encoded protein is CASSPGTGYGYTF. This sequence uses TRBV7-3 and TRBJ1-2; TRBD1 agrees with 8 junctional bases. From the cysteine through the phenylalanine, the CDR3 covers 13 amino acids. CDR3 DNA is the only sequence kept; it has 39 bases, read in frame from the first base. From V the trimming removes 5 bases and from J it removes 4 bases, while the gene matches leave 3 bases of the junction unaccounted for. CDR1 and CDR2, looked up from the germline V gene, are SGHTA and FQGTGA. With the rest looked up from the reference TRBV7-3 and TRBJ1-2 genes rather than sequenced, the full variable domain is GAGVSQTPSNKVTEKGKYVELRCDPISGHTALYWYRQSLGQGPEFLIYFQGTGAADDSGLPNDRFFAVRPEGSVSTLKIQRTERGDSAVYLCASSPGTGYGYTFGSGTRLTVV.